This is a list of T cell receptor beta chains from one sample in a study of blood T cell repertoires in COVID-19. Repertoires were generated with immunoSEQ multiplex PCR, while TCRdb's copy carries only in-frame clones and drops some. The table lists more than 200,000 clones, about 79% of them singletons. Sequencing was carried out using peripheral blood. The source of these receptors is a man at least 80 years old with acute or convalescent COVID-19. Both conserved end residues are trimmed from each CDR3.

len	v_gene	j_gene	CDR3aa
16	TRBV28	TRBJ2-6	ASSPQGQALSGANVLT
13	TRBV29-1	TRBJ2-7	SVEVPRRGLGEQY
10	TRBV28	TRBJ2-7	ATRGNEHEQY
14	TRBV7-9	TRBJ1-1	ASSLRTPGGDTEAF
15	TRBV28	TRBJ2-7	ASQTPTRSRVNYEQY
12	TRBV5-4	TRBJ1-2	ASTLQGAFGGYT
14	TRBV2	TRBJ2-7	ASLLQGSGRGYEQY
10	TRBV6-1	TRBJ2-7	ASSSGVYEQY
13	TRBV15	TRBJ2-1	ATSGYRGLWNEQF
12	TRBV3-1/TRBV3-2	TRBJ2-1	ASSPNRLRYEQF
14	TRBV7-9	TRBJ2-6	ASSLTPSSGANVLT
13	TRBV3-1/TRBV3-2	TRBJ1-5	ASSLGVHSNQPQH
11	TRBV28	TRBJ1-2	ATLGHRNYGYT
12	TRBV4-2	TRBJ1-1	ASSQEMLGTEAF
12	TRBV12-5	TRBJ2-7	ASGHPGLFYEQY
15	TRBV19	TRBJ1-5	ASSSAWTGGSNQPQH
12	TRBV2	TRBJ1-5	ASSFTGGEQPQH
13	TRBV7-9	TRBJ1-1	ASSSLWRGNTEAF
13	TRBV27	TRBJ2-1	ASSLAQGALNEQF
11	TRBV19	TRBJ2-1	ASSTTAYNEQF
15	TRBV5-1	TRBJ2-1	ASSLVASGGSYNEQF
13	TRBV4-2	TRBJ2-3	ASSRDRGSADTQY
10	TRBV27	TRBJ1-1	ASSPAGGEAF
12	TRBV6-5	TRBJ2-1	ASSYSWTSNEQF
15	TRBV2	TRBJ1-4	ASSDAGTGRTNEKLF
14	TRBV11-3	TRBJ2-2	ASSLNRDRFAGELF
13	TRBV6-5	TRBJ2-3	ASKRERGGTDTQY